This TCR beta chain was identified during a study of Tregs in tolerant kidney transplant recipients (dated by TCRdb to the late 2010s). Looking at the study overall: Before combined kidney and bone marrow transplantation, this study identified donor-specific regulatory T cells using TCRbeta sequencing and then followed those same cells after transplant. Several methods of expanding Tregs specific for an allogeneic donor were compared by TCRbeta repertoire sequencing in a few healthy controls.

For TCRbeta CDR3 sequencing, genomic DNA was extracted from sorted cells using the QIAGEN DNeasy Blood and Tissue Kit. Through immunoSEQ, high-throughput TCRbeta CDR3 sequencing was done commercially, including PCR amplification with internal controls and bias correction. As for the original processing: Unique productive TCRbeta sequences were defined by CDR3 nucleotide sequence where primers matched, otherwise by CDR3 amino acid sequence with Vbeta and Jbeta genes. Sorting error was corrected by removing sequences shared between sorted populations at a frequency ratio of 2:1 or less, and the remaining shared sequences were assigned to the higher population. Donor-reactive sequences were defined as at least 5-fold expanded in CFSE-low cells versus unstimulated cells, with frequency of at least 0.01% in CFSE-low cells. Repertoire divergence was quantified by Jensen-Shannon divergence calculated from the top 100 TCRbeta sequences ranked by frequency. When a sample had multiple sequencing runs, each run was corrected for sorting error separately and the runs were then pooled. The source is immuneACCESS, and TCRdb retained only in-frame sequences with V and J called. Part of the clones is not carried over; for the studies checked, unresolved V genes explain less than half of this, and the remainder is unexplained. V and J calls and clone size are copied from that table; D and trimming were computed from the DNA. Within this sample are some 88,000 clones, with around nine tenths of them counted one time only. The biggest ten clones account for approximately 4.8% of the sample.

In regard to this clone: Its antigen is unknown. No base-level quality is on record; no much larger clone is a single base apart.

On the study overall, not on this receptor specifically: The study was limited by small patient numbers, and the findings need validation in larger populations and under other immunosuppression protocols. The most biologically relevant and donor-specific TCRbeta repertoire appeared to be identified by expanding Tregs with activated donor B cells. Biological reproducibility was not examined directly, but technical replication error appeared to be minimal.

Unstimulated Tregs (CD4+CD25+CD127-), CD4+ non-Tregs (CD4+CD25-), CD4 and CD8 cells were FACS-sorted from thawed PBMCs. Healthy control blood came either as purchased buffy coats or from healthy volunteers. Healthy control blood was separated into PBMCs by Ficoll density gradient and cryopreserved, and patient PBMCs were collected both before and after transplant. The CDR3 starts with the cysteine, ends with the phenylalanine, and has 18 residues. CDR3 DNA only is kept here, 54 bases in frame from base 1. Relative to germline, V is missing 5 bases and J is missing 0 bases, with 12 bases of the junction outside any gene match. The germline V gene (reference sequence) specifies PRHDT as CDR1 and FYEKMQ as CDR2.

This TCR was sampled from a human donor in good health. Sequenced: CD8+ T cells from blood. The V and J segments used are TRBV13 and TRBJ2-5; 10 junctional bases match TRBD1. The sequenced DNA: TGTGCCAGCAGCGGACCCGGGACAGGGGTGGGGTACCAAGAGACCCAGTACTTC. This sequence encodes CASSGPGTGVGYQETQYF.